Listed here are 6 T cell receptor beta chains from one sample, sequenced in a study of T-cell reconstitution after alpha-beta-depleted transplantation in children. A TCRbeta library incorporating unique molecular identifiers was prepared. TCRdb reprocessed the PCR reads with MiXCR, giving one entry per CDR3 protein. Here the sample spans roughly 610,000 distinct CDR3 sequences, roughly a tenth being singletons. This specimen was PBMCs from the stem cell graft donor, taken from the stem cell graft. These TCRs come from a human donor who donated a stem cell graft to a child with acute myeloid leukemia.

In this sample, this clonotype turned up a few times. This CDR3 reads CASSLAGINTEAFF. Here the CDR3 DNA reads TGTGCCAGCAGCTTAGCAGGTATAAACACTGAAGCTTTCTTT. The genes are TRBV7-2 and TRBJ1-1; D is unresolved. The CDR3 is made up of 14 amino acids. Per germline, CDR1 SGHTA and CDR2 FQGNSA. The ends were cut back, 0 bases at V and 2 bases at J, with 7 bases in the middle.

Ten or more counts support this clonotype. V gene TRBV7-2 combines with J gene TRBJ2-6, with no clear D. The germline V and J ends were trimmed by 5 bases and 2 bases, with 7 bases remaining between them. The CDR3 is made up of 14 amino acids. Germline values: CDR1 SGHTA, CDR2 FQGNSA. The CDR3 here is CASSPLTGANVLTF. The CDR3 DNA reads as TGTGCCAGCAGCCCTCTAACTGGGGCCAACGTCCTGACTTTC.

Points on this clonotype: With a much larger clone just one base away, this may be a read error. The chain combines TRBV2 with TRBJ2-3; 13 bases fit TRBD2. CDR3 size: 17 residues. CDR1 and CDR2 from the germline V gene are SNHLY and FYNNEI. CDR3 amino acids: CACSEKGLAGFTDTQYF. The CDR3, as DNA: TGTGCCTGCAGTGAAAAGGGACTAGCGGGGTTCACAGATACGCAGTATTTT.

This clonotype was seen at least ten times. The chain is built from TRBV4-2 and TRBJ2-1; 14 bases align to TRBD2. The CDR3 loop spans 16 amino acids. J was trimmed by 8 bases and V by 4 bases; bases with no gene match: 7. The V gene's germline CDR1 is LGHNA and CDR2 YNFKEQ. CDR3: CASSPRTSGRKDEQFF. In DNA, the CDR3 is TGTGCCAGCAGCCCCCGGACTAGCGGGAGGAAGGATGAGCAGTTCTTC.

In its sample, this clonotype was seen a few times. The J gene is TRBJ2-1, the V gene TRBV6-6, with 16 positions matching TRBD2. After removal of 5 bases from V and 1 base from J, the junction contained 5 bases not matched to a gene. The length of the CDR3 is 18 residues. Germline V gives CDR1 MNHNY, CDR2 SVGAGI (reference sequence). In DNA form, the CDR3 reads TGTGCCAGCAGTCACGGGACTAGCGGGAGGGGGTCCTACAATGAGCAGTTCTTC. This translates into CASSHGTSGRGSYNEQFF.

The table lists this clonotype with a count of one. CDR3 nucleotides: TGCGCCAGCAGCCCTTTTCCCCGACGGACTAATTCACCCCTCCACTTT. It codes for CASSPFPRRTNSPLHF. J is TRBJ1-6 and V is TRBV4-1; unclear D gene. V dropped 4 bases and J dropped 6 bases, with 16 bases sitting between them. Germline V gene lookup returns CDR1 MGHRA and CDR2 YSYEKL. The CDR3 covers 16 residues.